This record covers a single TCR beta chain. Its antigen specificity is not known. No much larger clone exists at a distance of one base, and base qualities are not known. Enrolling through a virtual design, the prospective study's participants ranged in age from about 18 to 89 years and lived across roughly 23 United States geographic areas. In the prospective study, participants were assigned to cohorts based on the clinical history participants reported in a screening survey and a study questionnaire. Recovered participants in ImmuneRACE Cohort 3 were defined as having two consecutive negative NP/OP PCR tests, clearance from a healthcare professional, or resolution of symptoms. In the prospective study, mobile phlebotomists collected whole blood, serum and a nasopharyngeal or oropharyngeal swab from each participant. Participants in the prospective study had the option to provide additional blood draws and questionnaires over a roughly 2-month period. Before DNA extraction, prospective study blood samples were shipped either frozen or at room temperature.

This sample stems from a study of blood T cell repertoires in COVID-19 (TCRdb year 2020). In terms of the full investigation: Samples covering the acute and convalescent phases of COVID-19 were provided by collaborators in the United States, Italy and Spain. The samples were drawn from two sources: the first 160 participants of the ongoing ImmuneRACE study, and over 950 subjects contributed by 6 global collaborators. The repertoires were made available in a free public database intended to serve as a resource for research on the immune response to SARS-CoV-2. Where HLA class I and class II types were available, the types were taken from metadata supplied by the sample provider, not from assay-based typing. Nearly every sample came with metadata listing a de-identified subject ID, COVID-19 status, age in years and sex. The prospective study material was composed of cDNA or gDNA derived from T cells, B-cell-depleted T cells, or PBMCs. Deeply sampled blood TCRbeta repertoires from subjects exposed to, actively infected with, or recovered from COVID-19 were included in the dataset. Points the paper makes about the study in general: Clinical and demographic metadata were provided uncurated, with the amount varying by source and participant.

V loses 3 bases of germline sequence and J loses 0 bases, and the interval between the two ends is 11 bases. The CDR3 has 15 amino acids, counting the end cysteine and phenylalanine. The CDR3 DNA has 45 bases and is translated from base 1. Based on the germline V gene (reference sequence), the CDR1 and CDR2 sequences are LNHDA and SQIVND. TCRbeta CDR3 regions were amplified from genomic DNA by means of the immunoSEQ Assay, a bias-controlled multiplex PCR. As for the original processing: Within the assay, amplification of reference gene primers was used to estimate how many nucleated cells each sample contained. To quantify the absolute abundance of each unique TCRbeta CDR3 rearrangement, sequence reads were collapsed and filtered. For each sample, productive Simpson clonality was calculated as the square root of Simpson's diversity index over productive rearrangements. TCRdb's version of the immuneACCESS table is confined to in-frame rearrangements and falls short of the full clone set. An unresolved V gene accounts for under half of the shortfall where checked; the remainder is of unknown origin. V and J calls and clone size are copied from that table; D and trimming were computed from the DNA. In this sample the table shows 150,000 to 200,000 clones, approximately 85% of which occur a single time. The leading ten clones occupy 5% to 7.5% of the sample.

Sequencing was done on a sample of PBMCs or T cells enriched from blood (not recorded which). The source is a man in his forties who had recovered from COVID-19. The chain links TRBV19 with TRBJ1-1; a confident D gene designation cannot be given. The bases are TGTGCCAGTAGTATCCCTCGAGAGGTGAACACTGAAGCTTTCTTT. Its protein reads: CASSIPREVNTEAFF. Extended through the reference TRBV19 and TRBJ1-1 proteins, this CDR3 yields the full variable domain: DGGITQSPKYLFRKEGQNVTLSCEQNLNHDAMYWYRQDPGQGLRLIYYSQIVNDFQKGDIAEGYSVSREKKESFPLTVTSAQKNPTAFYLCASSIPREVNTEAFFGQGTRLTVV.